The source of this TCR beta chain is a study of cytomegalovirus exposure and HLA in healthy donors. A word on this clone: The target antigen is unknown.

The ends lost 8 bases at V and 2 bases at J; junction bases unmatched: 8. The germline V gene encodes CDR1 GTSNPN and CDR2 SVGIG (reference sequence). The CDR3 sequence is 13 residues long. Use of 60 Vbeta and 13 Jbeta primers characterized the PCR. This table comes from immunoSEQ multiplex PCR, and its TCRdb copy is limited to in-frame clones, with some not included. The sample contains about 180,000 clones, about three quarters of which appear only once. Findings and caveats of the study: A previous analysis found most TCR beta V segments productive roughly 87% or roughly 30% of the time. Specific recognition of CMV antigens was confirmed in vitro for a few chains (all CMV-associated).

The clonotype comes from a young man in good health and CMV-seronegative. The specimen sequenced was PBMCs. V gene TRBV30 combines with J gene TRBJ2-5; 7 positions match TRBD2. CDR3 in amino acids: CAASGTTQETQYF. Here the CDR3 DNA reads TGTGCCGCGTCCGGGACTACTCAAGAGACCCAGTACTTC.